These 19 T cell receptor beta chains share one sample of origin, sequenced in a study of liver allograft versus peripheral blood T cells. The wider study: Within transplanted livers, the T cell receptor repertoires were examined and compared against the repertoires present in the peripheral blood of liver transplant recipients.

TCRdb re-analysed the reads in MiXCR, keeping a single row per CDR3 protein. The table includes approximately 15,000 distinct CDR3 sequences, under 25% detected once. The receptor source for this set is a human patient who had a liver transplant. Some T cells may arise from the graft donor.

This clonotype is medium-sized within its sample. This rearrangement joins TRBV10-3 to TRBJ2-5; TRBD1 matches 10 bases. The CDR3 length is 13 residues. V was clipped by 6 bases and J by 6 bases; unmatched bases: 4. The germline V gene has CDR1 ENHRY and CDR2 SYGVKD. CDR3 region: CAISDRGRKTQYF. The DNA of the CDR3 is TGTGCCATCAGCGACAGGGGGCGGAAGACCCAGTACTTC.

This clonotype qualifies as medium-sized. This chain connects TRBV19 to TRBJ1-2; TRBD1 matches at 8 bases. Losses at the gene ends were 6 bases for V and 4 bases for J; bases not matched to a gene: 4. CDR3 length: 13 residues. Looked up from germline, CDR1 is LNHDA and CDR2 is SQIVND (reference sequence). The CDR3 nucleotides read TGTGCCAGTAGGGTCGGACAGGGCTATGGCTACACCTTC. It encodes CASRVGQGYGYTF.

This clonotype appeared many times. The V call is TRBV19, the J call TRBJ1-1; 7 positions agree with TRBD1. The CDR3 spans 15 residues. The V segment lost 6 bases and the J segment 5 bases; nucleotides outside the gene matches: 12. Germline CDR1 LNHDA, CDR2 SQIVND (reference sequence). CDR3 region: CASSPQARGKTEAFF. The CDR3, as DNA: TGTGCCAGTAGCCCCCAGGCCAGGGGGAAAACTGAAGCTTTCTTT.

In its sample, this clonotype ranks as medium-sized. CDR3: CASSTGTDGNTEAFF. CDR3 bases: TGTGCCAGCTCTACCGGGACTGACGGGAACACTGAAGCTTTCTTT. The V call is TRBV18, the J call TRBJ1-1, with a possible D match to TRBD1 (5 bases). CDR3 length: 15 amino acids. Germline CDR1 KGHSH, CDR2 LQKENI. V was pared by 6 bases and J by 1 base, with 15 bases between.

This clonotype was seen only a few times. The J gene is TRBJ1-2, the V gene TRBV6-1, with D hard to call. The germline gives CDR1 MNHNS, CDR2 SASEGT. The V end lost 0 bases, the J end lost 4 bases, and 9 bases lay between the germline ends. There are 14 residues in the CDR3. CDR3 DNA sequence: TGTGCCAGCAGTGAAGCGGCAGCCTTCTATGGCTACACCTTC. Translating gives CASSEAAAFYGYTF.

This clonotype was seen once. A read error is possible here, since a much larger clone lies one base away. CDR3 nucleotides: TGTGCCAGTACCGCCGAAGGGGACAGCCCTTATGGCTACACCTTC. Protein product: CASTAEGDSPYGYTF. This rearrangement joins TRBV19 to TRBJ1-2; 7 bases fit TRBD1. The V and J ends lost 7 bases and 5 bases, in that order; junction bases with no gene match: 13. The CDR3 totals 15 residues. Per the germline V gene, CDR1 is LNHDA and CDR2 is SQIVND (reference sequence).

In its sample, this clonotype was seen many times. This chain joins TRBV6-1 and TRBJ2-7; TRBD1 matches 9 bases. The CDR3 is 11 residues long. Per the germline V gene, CDR1 is MNHNS and CDR2 is SASEGT. V was clipped by 4 bases and J by 13 bases; unmatched bases: 5. DNA of the CDR3: TGTGCCAGCAGTGGGGGACAGGGCTCATACTTC. It yields the protein CASSGGQGSYF.

V and J are TRBV12-3 or TRBV12-4 and TRBJ1-5; 9 positions agree with TRBD1. The ends lost 6 bases at V and 3 bases at J; junction bases unmatched: 3. The CDR3 is 14 amino acids. CDR3 DNA sequence: TGTGCCAGCAGCGGGGACAGGGCCAATCAGCCCCAGCATTTT. Protein: CASSGDRANQPQHF.

Only a few counts were recorded for this clonotype. The CDR3 loop is CATTLGQGLYGYTF. The CDR3 bases are TGTGCCACTACACTGGGACAGGGACTATATGGCTACACCTTC. This rearrangement joins TRBV10-3 to TRBJ1-2; TRBD1 aligns across 9 bases. V shed 10 bases, J shed 5 bases, and the junction held 11 bases outside the gene matches. Germline V gives CDR1 ENHRY, CDR2 SYGVKD. CDR3 size: 14 residues.

This clonotype showed up many times. The DNA for the CDR3 is TGTGCCAGCAGATGGGACAGGGGGGCCGGGGAGCTGTTTTTT. Its translation: CASRWDRGAGELFF. J is TRBJ2-2 and V is TRBV7-2, with 11 bases matching TRBD1. CDR1 and CDR2 (germline): SGHTA, FQGNSA. The CDR3 sequence is 14 residues long. With V trimmed by 6 bases and J by 6 bases, 3 bases remained unmatched.

J is TRBJ1-4 and V is TRBV28; D possibly corresponds to TRBD1 (5 bases). In germline, CDR1 is MDHEN, CDR2 SYDVKM. The length of the CDR3 is 14 residues. V was clipped by 6 bases and J by 7 bases, with 15 bases between them. The CDR3 sequence is CASRSGGGGEKLFF. The DNA for the CDR3 is TGTGCCAGCAGATCCGGGGGGGGAGGTGAAAAACTGTTTTTT.

By frequency in the sample, this clonotype is medium-sized. The chain joins TRBV24-1 to TRBJ1-2; 9 bases are a match to TRBD1. The length of the CDR3 is 15 residues. Losses at the gene ends were 3 bases for V and 6 bases for J; bases not matched to a gene: 7. CDR1 is KGHDR and CDR2 is SFDVKD in the germline V gene. The CDR3 nucleotides read TGTGCCACCAGTGATGTAAGGACAGGGGAGGATGGCTACACCTTC. This gives the protein CATSDVRTGEDGYTF.

This clonotype was found a few times. This chain joins TRBV29-1 and TRBJ1-2; no clear D gene. The length of the CDR3 is 12 residues. V was clipped by 6 bases and J by 5 bases, with 13 bases between them. Germline values: CDR1 SQVTM, CDR2 ANQGSEA. The CDR3 protein is CSVLTPQYGYTF. CDR3 nucleotides: TGCAGCGTCCTTACTCCCCAGTATGGCTACACCTTC.

This clonotype is classed as medium-sized. The chain is built from TRBV18 and TRBJ1-4; 7 bases map to TRBD1. The ends lost 5 bases at V and 8 bases at J; junction bases unmatched: 8. The CDR3 extends over 14 amino acids. Per the germline V gene, CDR1 is KGHSH and CDR2 is LQKENI. The CDR3 spells CASSIAGGKEKLFF. The CDR3, as DNA: TGTGCCAGCTCAATCGCAGGGGGTAAAGAAAAACTGTTTTTT.

This chain joins TRBV30 and TRBJ2-3; the match to TRBD1 covers 9 bases. Trimming took 4 bases from V and 3 from J; bases not matched to a gene: 2. The germline gives CDR1 GTSNPN, CDR2 SVGIG (reference sequence). The CDR3 is 13 amino acids. For the CDR3, the DNA is TGTGCCTGGATGACAGGGGGGACAGATACGCAGTATTTT. Protein sequence: CAWMTGGTDTQYF.

This clonotype was observed many times. The chain combines TRBV7-2 with TRBJ1-2; TRBD1 agrees at 7 bases. The germline gives CDR1 SGHTA, CDR2 FQGNSA. Germline trimming cut 2 bases from V and 8 bases from J; bases unmatched to any gene: 5. The CDR3 length is 13 residues. CDR3 coding DNA: TGTGCCAGCAGCTTATCGACAGGGTTAGGCTACACCTTC. Residues: CASSLSTGLGYTF.

The V and J genes are TRBV20-1 and TRBJ2-6; 8 bases are a match to TRBD1. CDR3 length: 16 amino acids. V shed 4 bases and J 2 bases; nucleotides not matched to a gene: 7. The germline CDR1 and CDR2 sequences are DFQATT and SNEGSKA (reference sequence). CDR3 loop: CSAIGTGVPGANVLTF. The DNA of the CDR3 is TGCAGTGCTATCGGGACAGGAGTTCCTGGGGCCAACGTCCTGACTTTC.

This clonotype is labeled as medium-sized. The CDR3 DNA follows: TGCAGCGTTTCCACCGGGACTAGCAGATACGAGCAGTACTTC. It codes for CSVSTGTSRYEQYF. The V gene is TRBV29-1, the J gene TRBJ2-7; 9 bases agree with TRBD2. The CDR3 loop spans 14 amino acids. Germline values: CDR1 SQVTM, CDR2 ANQGSEA. V lost 5 bases, J lost 4 bases, and 9 bases stayed unmatched.

This clonotype was seen a few times. As DNA, the CDR3 is TGTGCCATCAGTGAGACCGCAGGGGTACCGTTCTTC. It translates to CAISETAGVPFF. The chain joins TRBV10-3 to TRBJ2-1, with D tentatively TRBD1 (6 bases). Germline V lookup: CDR1 ENHRY, CDR2 SYGVKD. The CDR3 is 12 residues long. V dropped 2 bases and J dropped 15 bases, with 14 bases sitting between them.